The rows below give T cell receptor beta chains drawn from one sample of a study of Graves' ophthalmopathy and Graves' hyperthyroidism. Each CDR3 protein gets one entry after TCRdb re-called the multiplex PCR reads with MiXCR. The sample carries approximately 480,000 distinct CDR3 sequences, roughly an eighth recorded once. The specimen was blood. The receptor source for this set is a woman aged 25-40 years with Graves' ophthalmopathy. CDR3s include the opening cysteine and the closing phenylalanine or tryptophan. A D gene is named only where the DNA matches it firmly. Clone size, where shown, is once, few, many, or a class for clones that have expanded.

V	length	size	J	D	CDR3	DNA
TRBV12-3/TRBV12-4	14	many	TRBJ2-7	NA	CASSSSYNSYEQYF	TGTGCCAGCAGTTCAAGTTACAACTCCTACGAGCAGTACTTC
TRBV6-5	13	many	TRBJ1-2	NA	CASSPAGGYGYTF	TGTGCCAGCAGCCCAGCGGGCGGCTATGGCTACACCTTC
TRBV3-1	17	few	TRBJ2-5	NA	CASSQMLRGRILETQYF	TGTGCCAGCAGCCAGATGTTGAGAGGGAGGATTTTAGAGACCCAGTACTTC
TRBV28	14	many	TRBJ1-2	TRBD1	CASSPSDRVNGYTF	TGTGCCAGCAGCCCAAGCGACAGGGTAAACGGCTACACCTTC
TRBV7-9	15	many	TRBJ2-7	NA	CASSLEPTPSYEQYF	TGTGCCAGCAGCTTAGAACCGACACCGAGCTACGAGCAGTACTTC
TRBV20-1	11	NA	TRBJ2-3	NA	CSARGTDTQYF	TGCAGTGCTAGAGGGACAGATACGCAGTATTTT
TRBV19	16	NA	TRBJ1-5	TRBD1	CASSRDSPNSNQPQHF	TGTGCCAGTAGTCGGGACAGCCCAAATAGCAATCAGCCCCAGCATTTT
TRBV2	15	many	TRBJ2-7	TRBD1	CASSQPGQGSYEQYF	TGTGCCAGCAGTCAACCGGGACAGGGCTCCTACGAGCAGTACTTC
TRBV12-5	14	many	TRBJ2-5	TRBD1	CASGAGQGSETQYF	TGTGCTAGTGGTGCCGGACAGGGGTCAGAGACCCAGTACTTC
TRBV6-1	14	many	TRBJ1-5	TRBD1	CASRKQGSGQPQHF	TGTGCCAGCAGAAAACAGGGGAGTGGACAGCCCCAGCATTTT
TRBV15	15	many	TRBJ2-5	TRBD2	CATSRGTSGQETQYF	TGTGCCACCAGCAGAGGGACTAGCGGCCAAGAGACCCAGTACTTC
TRBV25-1	15	many	TRBJ2-7	NA	CASSAGAGTFYEQYF	TGTGCCAGCAGTGCAGGAGCGGGTACGTTCTACGAGCAGTACTTC
TRBV12-3/TRBV12-4	14	many	TRBJ2-4	NA	CASSPPGAKNIQYF	TGTGCCAGCAGTCCGCCGGGGGCCAAAAACATTCAGTACTTC
TRBV7-8	15	many	TRBJ2-5	NA	CASSLLPGDGETQYF	TGTGCCAGCAGCTTACTCCCAGGGGACGGAGAGACCCAGTACTTC
TRBV10-2	15	many	TRBJ2-2	NA	CASSESPSRAGELFF	TGCGCCAGCAGTGAGTCACCGTCTCGGGCCGGGGAGCTGTTTTTT
TRBV6-1	15	many	TRBJ1-2	NA	CASSDEGMGIYGYTF	TGTGCCAGCAGTGACGAGGGGATGGGGATCTATGGCTACACCTTC
TRBV7-2	14	many	TRBJ2-2	NA	CASSFLTVTGELFF	TGTGCCAGCAGCTTCCTCACAGTAACCGGGGAGCTGTTTTTT
TRBV27	14	many	TRBJ1-1	NA	CASSLSPGVHEAFF	TGTGCCAGCAGTTTATCGCCCGGGGTTCATGAAGCTTTCTTT
TRBV20-1	13	many	TRBJ2-7	NA	CSANPLSRSEQYF	TGCAGTGCAAATCCCCTCTCTCGTAGCGAGCAGTACTTC
TRBV27	12	many	TRBJ1-1	NA	CASRKGNTEAFF	TGTGCCAGTAGAAAGGGGAACACTGAAGCTTTCTTT
TRBV15	16	many	TRBJ2-7	TRBD2	CATGRTGTSGSYEQYF	TGTGCCACCGGGAGGACAGGGACTAGCGGGAGCTACGAGCAGTACTTC
TRBV4-1	15	many	TRBJ2-7	NA	CASSQGLAFTYEQYF	TGCGCCAGCAGCCAAGGCCTAGCGTTTACCTACGAGCAGTACTTC
TRBV6-5	15	many	TRBJ2-5	TRBD2	CASSYYGRALETQYF	TGTGCCAGCAGTTATTACGGGAGGGCCTTGGAGACCCAGTACTTC
TRBV11-2	17	many	TRBJ2-3	TRBD1	CASSLEAQGTGGDTQYF	TGTGCCAGCAGCTTAGAGGCACAGGGGACGGGTGGAGATACGCAGTATTTT
TRBV15	14	NA	TRBJ2-5	TRBD2	CATIAGDPQETQYF	TGTGCCACCATAGCGGGGGACCCCCAAGAGACCCAGTACTTC
TRBV13	14	NA	TRBJ1-1	NA	CASSRTVVFPEAFF	TGTGCCAGCAGCCGGACAGTGGTGTTCCCTGAAGCTTTCTTT
TRBV6-1	13	NA	TRBJ2-5	NA	CASNGWGDETQYF	TGTGCCAGCAACGGCTGGGGGGATGAGACCCAGTACTTC
TRBV10-3	17	many	TRBJ2-7	TRBD2	CAISGSGGASFSYEQYF	TGTGCCATCAGTGGGAGCGGGGGGGCTTCGTTCTCCTACGAGCAGTACTTC
TRBV12-3/TRBV12-4	13	few	TRBJ2-7	NA	CASSSRDPYEQYF	TGTGCCAGCAGTTCCCGGGACCCCTACGAGCAGTACTTC
TRBV19	13	many	TRBJ1-1	NA	CASSTKINTEAFF	TGTGCCAGTAGTACCAAGATTAACACTGAAGCTTTCTTT
TRBV12-5	15	many	TRBJ1-2	NA	CASGPDSSGSYGYTF	TGTGCTAGTGGCCCTGACTCCTCAGGTTCCTATGGCTACACCTTC
TRBV11-3	13	NA	TRBJ1-1	NA	CASSFPGKTEAFF	TGTGCCAGCAGCTTCCCAGGGAAAACTGAAGCTTTCTTT
TRBV7-9	15	few	TRBJ1-3	NA	CASRRDGYSGNTIYF	TGTGCCAGCAGACGGGACGGATACTCTGGAAACACCATATATTTT
TRBV28	16	many	TRBJ2-7	NA	CASSPLTQMGTYEQYF	TGTGCCAGCAGCCCACTGACCCAAATGGGGACCTACGAGCAGTACTTC
TRBV28	15	many	TRBJ2-5	TRBD2	CASSSIAGRQETQYF	TGTGCCAGCAGTTCGATAGCGGGAAGGCAAGAGACCCAGTACTTC
TRBV2	19	many	TRBJ1-3	TRBD1	CASSERLPGTGFFGNTIYF	TGTGCCAGCAGTGAAAGGCTACCCGGGACAGGGTTCTTTGGAAACACCATATATTTT
TRBV7-3	13	many	TRBJ1-1	NA	CASGQSLNTEAFF	TGTGCCAGCGGCCAAAGTCTTAACACTGAAGCTTTCTTT
TRBV12-3/TRBV12-4	13	many	TRBJ1-6	NA	CASSSSTVSPLHF	NA
TRBV6-5	15	NA	TRBJ1-2	NA	CASSYSGGRSYGYTF	TGTGCCAGCAGTTACTCAGGGGGTCGGAGCTATGGCTACACCTTC
TRBV6-5	17	many	TRBJ2-6	NA	CASSYSTGKSGANVLTF	TGTGCCAGCAGTTACTCAACAGGGAAGTCTGGGGCCAACGTCCTGACTTTC
TRBV5-1	14	many	TRBJ2-2	NA	CASSPTGNTGELFF	TGCGCCAGCAGCCCCACAGGGAACACCGGGGAGCTGTTTTTT
TRBV2	16	many	TRBJ2-7	NA	CASRLTLPTGTYEQYF	TGTGCCAGCAGGCTTACATTGCCTACAGGGACCTACGAGCAGTACTTC
TRBV12-3/TRBV12-4	15	many	TRBJ1-3	NA	CASSLSPQSGNTIYF	TGTGCCAGCAGTTTATCTCCCCAATCTGGAAACACCATATATTTT
TRBV12-3/TRBV12-4	15	many	TRBJ1-5	NA	CATNNDRPGNQPQHF	TGTGCCACGAATAACGACAGGCCTGGCAATCAGCCCCAGCATTTT
TRBV11-2	12	many	TRBJ2-2	NA	CASSLEHGELFF	TGTGCCAGCAGCTTAGAGCACGGGGAGCTGTTTTTT
TRBV6-1	15	many	TRBJ2-7	NA	CASSDRTVRTYEQYF	TGTGCCAGCAGTGACCGGACGGTGAGAACCTACGAGCAGTACTTC
TRBV9	16	few	TRBJ2-7	NA	CASSAGSPDFSYEQYF	TGTGCCAGCAGCGCCGGGTCCCCGGACTTCTCCTACGAGCAGTACTTC
TRBV2	12	NA	TRBJ2-4	NA	CASSGQGSERDF	TGTGCCAGCAGCGGACAGGGTTCCGAGCGGGATTTC
TRBV20-1	16	many	TRBJ2-2	TRBD2	CSARDWGGRATGELFF	TGCAGTGCTAGAGATTGGGGAGGGAGGGCCACCGGGGAGCTGTTTTTT
TRBV2	13	many	TRBJ1-5	NA	CASTPREAQPQHF	TGTGCCAGCACTCCCAGGGAAGCACAGCCCCAGCATTTT
TRBV12-3/TRBV12-4	14	many	TRBJ2-2	NA	CASKRGQDTGELFF	TGTGCCAGCAAACGGGGGCAAGACACCGGGGAGCTGTTTTTT
TRBV12-3/TRBV12-4	12	many	TRBJ1-2	NA	CASSLSSVGYTF	TGTGCCAGCAGTTTAAGTTCTGTTGGCTACACCTTC
TRBV11-2	11	many	TRBJ2-7	NA	CASSLGTQQYF	TGTGCCAGCAGCTTGGGGACTCAGCAGTACTTC
TRBV19	15	many	TRBJ2-7	NA	CASSIAGAASYEQYF	TGTGCCAGTAGTATCGCAGGCGCAGCTAGCTACGAGCAGTACTTC
TRBV28	14	many	TRBJ2-5	NA	CASSFLLNQETQYF	TGTGCCAGCAGTTTTTTGCTCAACCAAGAGACCCAGTACTTC
TRBV11-2	17	few	TRBJ2-2	NA	CASSLVRGFTNTGELFF	TGTGCCAGCAGCTTAGTCAGGGGCTTTACTAACACCGGGGAGCTGTTTTTT
TRBV10-3	14	many	TRBJ2-7	NA	CAISDPIRPYEQYF	TGTGCCATCAGTGACCCTATTAGGCCCTACGAGCAGTACTTC